This T cell receptor (beta chain) was obtained from a study of T cells after somatic rescue of genetic block. Method: immunoSEQ multiplex PCR; TCRdb's copy keeps in-frame clones and lacks some. Of approximately 70,000 clones detected, under 95% appear once; the ten largest clones hold roughly 2.9%. Sample: peripheral blood mononuclear cells (PBMCs). The sequence was collected from a man in his thirties or forties.

The CDR3, as DNA: TGTGCCAGTAGTATAAGGCCCGGGGGCGGCTACGAGCAGTACTTC. It specifies CASSIRPGGGYEQYF. The chain recombines TRBV19 with TRBJ2-7, with D perhaps being TRBD1 or TRBD2 (6 bases each). V was trimmed by 2 bases and J by 3 bases, leaving 14 bases between them. The CDR3 loop spans 15 amino acids. Germline V gives CDR1 LNHDA, CDR2 SQIVND (reference sequence).